One T cell receptor beta chain is described in this entry. This clonotype was observed many times. Its target antigen remains unknown. Base qualities are not provided; no much larger clone lies one nucleotide away. TCR beta CDR3 regions were amplified from RNA transcripts. The TCR CDR3 was subjected to a first round of RT-PCR using the HTBI primer set and the Qiagen OneStep RT-PCR kit. Libraries were constructed in a second round of multiplex PCR, after which size selection and purification were performed. The libraries were sequenced on an Illumina HiSeq2000 using paired-end 100 bp reads. In the original analysis: SOAPnuke was used to process the raw data, throwing out any read that contained adapters or uncalled bases, had a mean Phred below 15, or lacked an exact constant-primer or identifier match. High-quality paired reads were merged using COPE v1.2.5, and each unique nucleotide sequence was defined as a clonotype. MiTCR v1.1 was used to align clonotypes to the IMGT TRBV, TRBD and TRBJ reference segments. The analysis was restricted to V-J combinations with a frequency above 0.0001, which together covered roughly 99% of the repertoires. A TCS score was defined as the ratio between F50 (clonal expansion) and ExV (chaos), using BLOSUM62-based TCRdist between CDR3 peptides within each V-J. Welch's t-statistics and random forest reduced several hundred V-J features to around 14, which were used in a naive Bayes classifier (R e1071). Using fastp trimming at Q25 and MiXCR clonotype assembly, TCRdb reanalyzed the public sequencing data and kept in-frame beta chains. Under each unique CDR3 protein, matching rows form one entry showing the most common genes and DNA. TCRdb, not the authors, supplied the V and J calls. Within this sample are around 340,000 distinct CDR3 sequences, with about 18% of them counted one time only. Of the sample, roughly a third falls within the top ten clones.

Hyperthyroidism patients were newly diagnosed, with disease duration under 2 months, and aged 18 to 65 years. Any patient with an uncontrolled infection, another autoimmune disease, pregnancy or lactation was excluded. Diagnoses were based on clinical symptoms, serum thyroxine and TRAb, thyroid ultrasound and orbital computed tomography. Blood from progressor patients was collected at the time of first diagnosis with hyperthyroidism, before any ophthalmopathy symptoms had appeared. Ficoll-Paque density gradient centrifugation was used to isolate PBMCs from under 11 ml of fresh peripheral blood. Patients classed as progressors first received a Graves' hyperthyroidism diagnosis and then went on to develop ophthalmopathy during follow-up. Total RNA was extracted with Trizol reagent, and quality was checked on an Agilent 2100 Bioanalyzer. The data stem from a study of T cells in Graves' hyperthyroidism and ophthalmopathy (dated by TCRdb to 2018 to 2020). For the study in its entirety: Peripheral blood was collected at initial diagnosis, before any treatment. To identify TCR V-J signatures that set the groups apart, the researchers used a discovery cohort of 100 patients, made up of under 50 with Graves' ophthalmopathy and 57 with stable Graves' hyperthyroidism. The paper describes TCR Vbeta CDR3 sequencing of more than 120 peripheral blood samples, made up of about 40 ophthalmopathy patients, more than 70 hyperthyroidism patients and about 17 progressor patients. Prospective prediction of ophthalmopathy was tested in an independent validation cohort consisting of some 20 hyperthyroidism patients and 15 or so patients who later progressed to ophthalmopathy. Once sampling was done, hyperthyroidism patients were given methimazole at a starting dose of 30 mg daily, whereas ophthalmopathy patients were given high-dose intravenous methylprednisolone. In about 6 Graves' hyperthyroidism patients, the study also compared T-cell repertoires from thyroid tissue with T-cell repertoires from blood. The 95 to 100 discovery patients were randomly divided into training and test sets at a 7:3 ratio. The study at large found these results: In cross-validation, a model built on a 13 V-J signature told ophthalmopathy apart from stable hyperthyroidism with 85% to 90% sensitivity and approximately 84% specificity, and in testing the same model reached 80%/75%. Sample size was not statistically predetermined, and investigators were not blinded to group allocation. Most expanded thyroid clonotypes (frequency above 0.001) were also detected in blood, suggesting blood repertoires may reflect thyroid immune responses. During validation, the model predicted progression to ophthalmopathy a median of approximately 6.5 months ahead of onset, with roughly 65% sensitivity and around 72% specificity.

At the junction V is shortened by 4 bases and J by 6 bases; bases outside the gene matches: 7. The germline V gene yields SGHRS for CDR1 and YFSETQ for CDR2. The CDR3 covers 15 residues, taking in both the cysteine and the phenylalanine. Kept here is only the CDR3 DNA, which spans 45 bases and is read in frame from base 1. The rearranged segments are TRBV5-1 and TRBJ2-7, with 13 bases in between that match TRBD2. This clonotype was sampled from a woman aged 30 to 39 with Graves' hyperthyroidism that later progressed to Graves' ophthalmopathy. The sample consisted of blood. CDR3 reads: CASSPGTSGTREQYF. The DNA sequence follows: TGCGCCAGCAGCCCTGGGACTAGCGGGACTCGCGAGCAGTACTTC.